The TCR beta chain under discussion was sequenced for a study of regulatory T cells in long-lasting Graves disease. Study-wide context: Patients with persistent Graves' disease had over 5 years of antithyroid drugs and persistent TSH receptor antibodies.

A remark on this clonotype: The antigen is not known.

For TCR beta, libraries came from iRepertoire HTBI primers and Arm-PCR of CDR3 regions. TCRdb reanalysed the multiplex PCR reads using MiXCR and keeps one entry per CDR3 protein. Of about 300,000 distinct CDR3 sequences listed, approximately 20% are singletons. General study results and limits: Favored usage of TRBV28, TRBJ1-2 and TRBJ2-5 was recorded in persistent disease.

As to time point: persistent/refractory GD, antithyroid drugs over 5 years with positive TRAb. Extracted PBMC RNA gave rise to the TCR library. Germline V lookup: CDR1 MNHEY, CDR2 SMNVEV (reference sequence). This CDR3 has 18 residues. V was pared by 0 bases and J by 2 bases, with 11 bases of the junction left unmatched. The sequence came from a female donor with Graves disease. This chain uses TRBV27 with TRBJ2-3, with 7 bases identical to TRBD1. Sequenced material: peripheral blood mononuclear cells (PBMCs), taken when the disease was refractory, from a patient treated with antithyroid drugs. CDR3 region: CASSLSAGGSLFTDTQYF. The DNA for the CDR3 is TGTGCCAGCAGTTTATCGGCAGGGGGTAGCCTCTTCACAGATACGCAGTATTTT.